The T cell receptor beta chain described here comes from a study of beta chain features in type 1 diabetes. This clone was seen a few times. CDR1 is LNHNV and CDR2 is YYDKDF in the germline V gene (reference sequence). The ends lost 3 bases at V and 3 bases at J; junction bases unmatched: 9. The CDR3 contains 16 residues. All sorted populations exceeded 98% purity. What was sequenced were expressed TCRB transcripts, since all of the isolated RNA had been reverse transcribed. Sequencing was performed with immunoSEQ multiplex PCR; in TCRdb, only in-frame clones are kept and a portion is missing. The sample has roughly 230,000 clones; around 10% are singletons.

The chain links TRBV15 to TRBJ2-7, with TRBD2 identical over 9 bases. Sequenced input: naive CD4+ T cells from blood. This sequence originates from a woman aged 18-29 years in good health. The CDR3 DNA follows: TGTGCCACCAGCAGCGGGCTAGCGGGATGGGGCTACGAGCAGTACTTC. Translated, it gives CATSSGLAGWGYEQYF.